This entry concerns a single T cell receptor beta chain. The CDR3 is made up of 16 amino acids. The V end lost 3 bases, the J end lost 8 bases, and 24 bases lay between the germline ends. Germline V lookup: CDR1 SQVTM, CDR2 ANQGSEA. Assay used: immunoSEQ multiplex PCR; TCRdb lists only in-frame clones, some missing. The sample consists of over a million clones, around 74% of them appearing once. This record comes from a study of shared clonotypes between healthy human individuals. The source is a young man in good health. Material for sequencing was memory CD4+ T cells sorted from blood. Subset of the sample: CD45RA-negative fraction. This chain links TRBV29-1 with TRBJ2-3, with D hard to call. CDR3 protein: CSVDLQTRDRAPTQYF. The CDR3 nucleotides are TGCAGCGTTGACTTGCAGACAAGAGACCGCGCTCCTACGCAGTATTTT.